This T cell receptor beta chain was captured in a study of cytomegalovirus exposure and HLA in healthy donors. The germline CDR1 and CDR2 sequences are MGHRA and YSYEKL. Trimming removed 2 bases from V and 5 bases from J, with 10 bases in between. The CDR3 has 13 residues. PCR involved 60 Vbeta and 13 Jbeta primers. Generated by immunoSEQ multiplex PCR, the TCRdb table keeps only in-frame clones and is missing some. The top ten clones hold roughly 2% of a sample with 150,000 to 200,000 clones, around three quarters of them seen once. Source material: PBMCs. This sequence originates from a man aged 25-45 years in good health and CMV-seronegative. This sequence joins TRBV4-1 and TRBJ2-7, with D possibly being TRBD1 (5 bases). The chain's CDR3 is CASSQPKGNEQYF. The CDR3 DNA is TGCGCCAGCAGCCAACCGAAGGGGAACGAGCAGTACTTC.